A selection of T cell receptor beta chains follows, all from one sample in a study of CD8 T cells in Susac syndrome. TCRdb reprocessed the immunoSEQ multiplex PCR reads with MiXCR, giving one entry per CDR3 protein. The table records some 130,000 distinct CDR3 sequences, about 96% of them present only once. The sequencing input was CD4+ T cells from PBMCs. The receptors derive from a human donor in good health. The CDR3 runs from the conserved cysteine through the conserved F or W.

V,CDR3
TRBV28,CASTRSPAQNIQYF
TRBV19,CASSKAGGPYNEQFF
TRBV7-9,CASSYDSQETQYF
TRBV10-3,CAIGNRGVNYEQYF
TRBV28,CASSRRAARNEQFF
TRBV7-9,CASAPGPDRNQPQHF
TRBV6-5,CASSSSGFSGRNIQYF
TRBV5-1,CASSRLAGGALADEQFF
TRBV29-1,CSGKGARGYTF
TRBV29-1,CSVVEGGQVGNEKLFF
TRBV5-1,CASSLLGQGFAGELFF
TRBV19,CASSPQRQPQHF
TRBV18,CASSLPTSGRAFEQFF
TRBV14,CASSQLQSSGGGYGYTF
TRBV2,CASSVGYEQFF
TRBV30,CAWTSGRTSSYNEQFF
TRBV5-1,CASSLATSGILNTGELFF
TRBV5-6,CASSLDGNEQFF
TRBV29-1,CSGRLAPSSTGELFF
TRBV28,CASQYSTDTQYF
TRBV28,CASIGTSDSYEQYF
TRBV19,CASSLTWREDEQYF
TRBV7-9,CASSLAGEGEAFF
TRBV5-1,CASSLLPDSYNEQFF
TRBV18,CASSPPRLAGGMGYEQYF
TRBV5-1,CASSGRGLDTDTQYF
TRBV14,CASSQPQKTEQYF
TRBV2,CASSAADLYEQYF
TRBV18,CASSPSGLTYEQYF
TRBV7-2,CASSSIMAGTDTQYF
TRBV5-1,CASSWREETQYF